A selection of T cell receptor beta chains follows, all from one sample in a study of T and B cells in COVID-19 patients. TCRdb reprocessed the multiplex PCR reads via MiXCR and lists one record per CDR3 protein. The repertoire holds over a thousand distinct CDR3 sequences, less than 30% seen once, with 45% to 65% in the top ten. Sequenced input: blood. The receptors were gathered from a human donor with active COVID-19. The CDR3 runs from the conserved cysteine through the conserved F or W. The D gene is left open where the match is weak. The size of a clone is reported for some rows only, either as once, few or many, or as a class for expanded clones.

V gene: TRBV19
J gene: TRBJ2-2
CDR3 length: 19
D gene: TRBD2
clone size: medium-sized
CDR3 protein: CASSTWTSGGALGTGELFF
CDR3 DNA: TGTGCCAGTAGTACTTGGACTAGCGGGGGGGCCCTGGGCACCGGGGAGCTGTTTTTT

V gene: TRBV20-1
J gene: TRBJ2-5
CDR3 length: 14
D gene: TRBD1
clone size: NA
CDR3 protein: CSARTGTRGETQYF
CDR3 DNA: TGCAGTGCTAGGACAGGGACGAGGGGGGAGACCCAGTACTTC

V gene: TRBV19
J gene: TRBJ1-3
CDR3 length: 17
D gene: NA
clone size: medium-sized
CDR3 protein: CASRSPGQSSSGNTIYF
CDR3 DNA: TGTGCCAGTAGAAGCCCCGGACAGAGCAGCTCTGGAAACACCATATATTTT

V gene: TRBV28
J gene: TRBJ1-2
CDR3 length: 12
D gene: TRBD1
clone size: once
CDR3 protein: CACPGQGDGYTF
CDR3 DNA: TGTGCCTGCCCTGGACAGGGGGATGGCTACACCTTC

V gene: TRBV13
J gene: TRBJ2-7
CDR3 length: 11
D gene: NA
clone size: medium-sized
CDR3 protein: CASSLGYEQYF
CDR3 DNA: TGTGCCAGCAGCTTGGGGTACGAGCAGTACTTC

V gene: TRBV6-5
J gene: TRBJ1-2
CDR3 length: 15
D gene: TRBD1
clone size: medium-sized
CDR3 protein: CASSSEQGASYGYTF
CDR3 DNA: TGTGCCAGCAGTTCTGAACAGGGGGCGAGCTATGGCTACACCTTC

V gene: TRBV19
J gene: TRBJ2-2
CDR3 length: 17
D gene: TRBD2
clone size: NA
CDR3 protein: CASTPTSGGGNTGELFF
CDR3 DNA: TGTGCCAGTACCCCGACTAGCGGGGGGGGGAACACCGGGGAGCTGTTTTTT

V gene: TRBV12-3/TRBV12-4
J gene: TRBJ1-6
CDR3 length: 14
D gene: TRBD1
clone size: NA
CDR3 protein: CASSQTGGDSPLHF
CDR3 DNA: TGTGCCAGCAGCCAAACAGGGGGGGATTCACCCCTCCACTTT

V gene: TRBV29-1
J gene: TRBJ1-2
CDR3 length: 15
D gene: TRBD1
clone size: few
CDR3 protein: CSVEVPGQGAGGYTF
CDR3 DNA: TGCAGCGTTGAAGTACCGGGACAGGGGGCGGGAGGCTACACCTTC

V gene: TRBV19
J gene: TRBJ2-2
CDR3 length: 12
D gene: NA
clone size: NA
CDR3 protein: CASRGQGGELFF
CDR3 DNA: TGTGCCAGTAGGGGGCAGGGCGGGGAGCTGTTTTTT

V gene: TRBV11-1
J gene: TRBJ1-2
CDR3 length: 15
D gene: NA
clone size: NA
CDR3 protein: CASSLSAGQHYGYTF
CDR3 DNA: TGTGCCAGCAGCTTATCTGCGGGCCAACACTATGGCTACACCTTC

V gene: TRBV12-3/TRBV12-4
J gene: TRBJ1-1
CDR3 length: 13
D gene: NA
clone size: medium-sized
CDR3 protein: CASSFMGAAEAFF
CDR3 DNA: TGTGCCAGCAGTTTCATGGGGGCGGCTGAAGCTTTCTTT

V gene: TRBV7-9
J gene: TRBJ2-1
CDR3 length: 14
D gene: TRBD2
clone size: NA
CDR3 protein: CASSLGGGGNEQFF
CDR3 DNA: TGTGCCAGCAGCTTAGGTGGCGGGGGGAATGAGCAGTTCTTC

V gene: TRBV5-1
J gene: TRBJ1-1
CDR3 length: 15
D gene: NA
clone size: NA
CDR3 protein: CASSPGGGRNTEAFF
CDR3 DNA: TGCGCCAGCAGCCCGGGCGGTGGACGGAACACTGAAGCTTTCTTT

V gene: TRBV6-1
J gene: TRBJ2-1
CDR3 length: 17
D gene: TRBD2
clone size: medium-sized
CDR3 protein: CASSLLLSGGSYNEQFF
CDR3 DNA: TGTGCCAGCAGTCTCCTGCTTAGCGGGGGCTCCTACAATGAGCAGTTCTTC

V gene: TRBV5-1
J gene: TRBJ2-5
CDR3 length: 14
D gene: TRBD2
clone size: medium-sized
CDR3 protein: CASSVTGGPETQYF
CDR3 DNA: TGCGCCAGCAGCGTCACGGGGGGGCCCGAGACCCAGTACTTC

V gene: TRBV6-1
J gene: TRBJ2-2
CDR3 length: 19
D gene: TRBD2
clone size: NA
CDR3 protein: CASSDMTSGGALGTGELFF
CDR3 DNA: TGTGCCAGCAGTGATATGACTAGCGGGGGGGCCCTGGGCACCGGGGAGCTGTTTTTT

V gene: TRBV10-3
J gene: TRBJ2-3
CDR3 length: 15
D gene: TRBD2
clone size: NA
CDR3 protein: CAMRTSGATTDTQYF
CDR3 DNA: TGTGCCATGAGGACTAGCGGGGCAACCACAGATACGCAGTATTTT

V gene: TRBV5-1
J gene: TRBJ1-2
CDR3 length: 13
D gene: NA
clone size: few
CDR3 protein: CASSPQGTYGYTF
CDR3 DNA: TGCGCCAGCAGCCCACAGGGTACCTATGGCTACACCTTC

V gene: TRBV10-2
J gene: TRBJ1-2
CDR3 length: 13
D gene: TRBD1
clone size: NA
CDR3 protein: CASSETGEFGYTF
CDR3 DNA: TGCGCCAGCAGTGAAACAGGGGAGTTCGGCTACACCTTC

V gene: TRBV15
J gene: TRBJ2-5
CDR3 length: 15
D gene: NA
clone size: medium-sized
CDR3 protein: CATSRRGLLQETQYF
CDR3 DNA: TGTGCCACCAGCAGACGAGGACTCTTACAAGAGACCCAGTACTTC

V gene: TRBV19
J gene: TRBJ2-3
CDR3 length: 13
D gene: NA
clone size: NA
CDR3 protein: CASSRVRAYTQYF
CDR3 DNA: TGTGCCAGTTCCAGGGTACGGGCGTATACGCAGTATTTT

V gene: TRBV12-3/TRBV12-4
J gene: TRBJ2-7
CDR3 length: 18
D gene: TRBD1
clone size: few
CDR3 protein: CASSLGSWLGQSTYEQYF
CDR3 DNA: TGTGCCAGCAGTTTAGGGTCTTGGTTGGGACAGAGCACCTACGAGCAGTACTTC

V gene: TRBV27
J gene: TRBJ2-7
CDR3 length: 15
D gene: TRBD2
clone size: few
CDR3 protein: CASSLWTSGPYEQYF
CDR3 DNA: TGTGCCAGCAGTTTGTGGACTAGCGGCCCCTACGAGCAGTACTTC

V gene: TRBV5-6
J gene: TRBJ2-1
CDR3 length: 19
D gene: TRBD2
clone size: NA
CDR3 protein: CASSPLTSAGTSGNNEQFF
CDR3 DNA: TGTGCCAGCAGCCCGCTTACGTCTGCCGGGACTAGCGGGAATAATGAGCAGTTCTTC

V gene: TRBV28
J gene: TRBJ1-4
CDR3 length: 15
D gene: NA
clone size: NA
CDR3 protein: CASSHRWLDYEKLFF
CDR3 DNA: TGTGCCAGCAGCCACAGGTGGTTGGACTATGAAAAACTGTTTTTT

V gene: TRBV6-2/TRBV6-3
J gene: TRBJ1-4
CDR3 length: 15
D gene: NA
clone size: medium-sized
CDR3 protein: CASSSKNATNEKLFF
CDR3 DNA: TGTGCCAGCAGTTCCAAGAATGCAACTAATGAAAAACTGTTTTTT

V gene: TRBV6-6
J gene: TRBJ1-6
CDR3 length: 14
D gene: NA
clone size: medium-sized
CDR3 protein: CASTQAGRGSPLHF
CDR3 DNA: TGTGCCAGCACCCAAGCAGGGAGAGGATCACCCCTCCACTTT